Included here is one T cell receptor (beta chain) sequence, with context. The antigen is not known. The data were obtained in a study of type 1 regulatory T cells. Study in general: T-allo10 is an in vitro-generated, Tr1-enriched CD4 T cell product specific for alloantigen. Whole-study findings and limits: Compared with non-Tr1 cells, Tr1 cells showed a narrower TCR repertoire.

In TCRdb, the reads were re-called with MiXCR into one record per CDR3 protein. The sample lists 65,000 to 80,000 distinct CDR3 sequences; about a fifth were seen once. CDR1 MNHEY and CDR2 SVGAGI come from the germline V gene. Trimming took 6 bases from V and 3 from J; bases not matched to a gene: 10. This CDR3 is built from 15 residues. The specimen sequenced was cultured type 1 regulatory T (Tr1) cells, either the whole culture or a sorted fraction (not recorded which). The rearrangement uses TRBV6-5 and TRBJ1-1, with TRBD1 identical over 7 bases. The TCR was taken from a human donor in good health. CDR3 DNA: TGTGCCAGCAGGCACGAGGGGGCGGGGGACACTGAAGCTTTCTTT. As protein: CASRHEGAGDTEAFF.